A selection of T cell receptor beta chains follows, all from one sample in a study of response to subunit inactivated influenza vaccine. MiXCR, run by TCRdb on the RT-PCR reads, gives a single entry per CDR3 protein. Of 530,000 or so distinct CDR3 sequences listed, over 9.5% were seen once; the top ten hold 10%. The input for sequencing was PBMCs from blood, taken on the day of vaccination. The receptors derive from a man between 50 and 59 years old who received an inactivated influenza vaccine. CDR3s include the opening cysteine and the closing phenylalanine or tryptophan. Fields, in order: clone size, V gene, D gene, J gene, CDR3 protein, CDR3 DNA. The D gene is left open where the match is weak. Expanded clones are given a class, and other clones once, few, many or no size at all.

>many|TRBV7-9|NA|TRBJ2-1
CASSLNPTTIRF
TGTGCCAGCAGTTTAAACCCCACGACCATTCGGTTC
>NA|TRBV5-1|NA|TRBJ2-5
CASRLTGTEETQYF
TGCGCCAGCAGATTGACAGGGACTGAAGAGACCCAGTACTTC
>many|TRBV12-3/TRBV12-4|NA|TRBJ2-7
CASSLAGAGYEQYF
TGTGCCAGCAGTTTAGCGGGGGCTGGCTACGAGCAGTACTTC
>few|TRBV4-1|TRBD1|TRBJ1-4
CASSQTDRATNEKLFF
TGCGCCAGCAGCCAAACGGACAGGGCAACTAATGAAAAACTGTTTTTT
>few|TRBV10-3|NA|TRBJ1-3
CAISPGRSSENTIYF
TGTGCCATCAGTCCCGGACGGAGCTCTGAAAACACCATATATTTT
>NA|TRBV29-1|NA|TRBJ1-1
CSVGYLTEAFF
TGCAGCGTGGGGTACCTCACTGAAGCTTTCTTT
>many|TRBV5-1|NA|TRBJ2-3
CASSLALGVNADTQYF
TGCGCCAGCAGCTTGGCTTTGGGGGTCAACGCAGATACGCAGTATTTT
>many|TRBV7-2|NA|TRBJ2-5
CASSSWETQYF
TGTGCCAGCAGCTCGTGGGAGACCCAGTACTTC
>NA|TRBV5-6|TRBD1|TRBJ2-5
CASDNRGLSETQYF
TGTGCCAGCGATAACAGGGGGCTATCTGAGACCCAGTACTTC
>NA|TRBV11-2|TRBD1|TRBJ2-7
CASSSTPGQAAVRAYEQNF
TGTGCCAGCAGCTCTACCCCTGGACAGGCAGCGGTTCGGGCCTACGAGCAGAACTTC
>few|TRBV6-2/TRBV6-3|NA|TRBJ1-5
CASRNEAHSNQPQHF
TGTGCCAGCAGAAACGAGGCCCATAGCAATCAGCCCCAGCATTTT
>many|TRBV5-1|NA|TRBJ2-3
CASSLVGLLPTDTQYF
TGCGCCAGCAGCTTGGTAGGACTACTTCCCACAGATACGCAGTATTTT
>NA|TRBV7-6|NA|TRBJ2-1
CASSLATGAGNEQFF
TGTGCCAGCAGCTTAGCGACAGGAGCGGGCAATGAGCAGTTCTTC
>NA|TRBV6-1|TRBD1|TRBJ2-7
CASRGQGGYEQYF
TGTGCCAGCAGAGGACAGGGTGGCTACGAGCAGTACTTC
>NA|TRBV2|NA|TRBJ1-6
CASSVQFRDSPLHF
TGTGCCAGCAGTGTACAGTTTCGGGATTCACCCCTCCACTTT
>few|TRBV29-1|TRBD1|TRBJ1-2
CSVDNTGDGGYTF
TGCAGCGTGGACAATACAGGGGATGGTGGCTACACCTTC
>few|TRBV20-1|NA|TRBJ1-5
CSARGMGREVSNQPQHF
TGCAGTGCTAGAGGGATGGGCAGGGAGGTTAGCAATCAGCCCCAGCATTTT
>NA|TRBV5-1|TRBD1|TRBJ2-7
CASSSGQGSSEQYF
TGCGCCAGCAGCTCGGGACAGGGGTCTTCCGAGCAGTACTTC
>few|TRBV27|NA|TRBJ2-2
CASSLTPDRFTGELFF
TGTGCCAGCAGTTTAACTCCGGACAGATTCACCGGGGAGCTGTTTTTT
>few|TRBV28|TRBD2|TRBJ2-1
CASRTGGLGNEQFF
TGTGCCAGCAGAACGGGGGGGCTAGGCAATGAGCAGTTCTTC
>NA|TRBV12-3/TRBV12-4|TRBD2|TRBJ2-2
CASRYSGSGTGELFF
TGTGCCAGCAGATATAGCGGGAGCGGAACCGGGGAGCTGTTTTTT
>NA|TRBV7-2|TRBD2|TRBJ2-7
CASSPLLAGSYEQYF
TGTGCCAGCAGCCCACTCCTAGCGGGGTCCTACGAGCAGTACTTC
>NA|TRBV5-1|NA|TRBJ2-3
CASSPTARAKDTQYF
TGCGCCAGTAGCCCCACCGCCAGGGCCAAAGATACGCAGTATTTT
>NA|TRBV20-1|NA|TRBJ2-1
CSARFRDTTLLYNEQFF
TGCAGTGCTAGATTCCGGGACACCACCCTCTTATACAATGAGCAGTTCTTC
>many|TRBV28|TRBD1|TRBJ1-5
CASSLRDRRLNSNQPQHF
TGTGCCAGCAGTTTAAGGGACAGGCGCCTGAATAGCAATCAGCCCCAGCATTTT
>once|TRBV19|NA|TRBJ1-6
CASSIVEESPLHF
TGTGCCAGTAGTATAGTAGAAGAATCACCCCTCCACTTT
>NA|TRBV9|NA|TRBJ2-2
CASSVELPGELFF
TGTGCCAGCAGCGTAGAATTACCCGGGGAGCTGTTTTTT
>NA|TRBV19|TRBD1|TRBJ2-1
CASSMTGGYNEQFF
TGTGCCAGTAGTATGACAGGGGGCTACAATGAGCAGTTCTTC
>many|TRBV7-8|TRBD2|TRBJ2-1
CASSSPSGGAYNEQFF
TGTGCCAGCAGCTCCCCAAGCGGGGGGGCCTACAATGAGCAGTTCTTC
>few|TRBV12-3/TRBV12-4|NA|TRBJ1-2
CASSQTTKPYGYTF
TGTGCCAGCAGTCAAACGACTAAACCCTATGGCTACACCTTC
>NA|TRBV11-1|TRBD2|TRBJ2-1
CACCFVSVGGRIPYNEQFF
TGTGCCTGCTGCTTTGTGTCTGTCGGCGGGAGGATACCCTACAATGAGCAGTTCTTC
>NA|TRBV9|NA|TRBJ2-1
CASSVGIGTTINEQFF
TGTGCCAGCAGCGTAGGTATCGGGACGACAATCAATGAGCAGTTCTTC
>NA|TRBV5-5|TRBD1|TRBJ2-2
CASSLTGTGGTTGELFF
TGTGCCAGCAGCTTGACCGGGACAGGGGGAACCACCGGGGAGCTGTTTTTT
>NA|TRBV20-1|TRBD2|TRBJ2-3
CSARQTVAGPSTDTQYF
TGCAGTGCTCGCCAAACTGTAGCGGGACCTAGCACAGATACGCAGTATTTT
>NA|TRBV3-1|TRBD2|TRBJ2-1
CASSPGWGGYNEQFF
TGTGCCAGCAGCCCTGGGTGGGGGGGCTACAATGAGCAGTTCTTC
>NA|TRBV3-1|NA|TRBJ1-2
CASSQDPGDFYGYTF
TGTGCCAGCAGCCAAGACCCAGGGGATTTCTATGGCTACACCTTC
>NA|TRBV5-5|TRBD2|TRBJ2-3
CASSLFHSGSGTDTQYF
TGTGCCAGCAGCTTGTTCCATAGCGGGAGTGGCACAGATACGCAGTATTTT
>few|TRBV29-1|NA|TRBJ2-7
CSVGNTQYEQYF
TGCAGCGTTGGTAACACTCAGTACGAGCAGTACTTC
>few|TRBV20-1|NA|TRBJ2-7
CSASTGAVYEQYF
TGCAGTGCTAGTACGGGAGCCGTATACGAGCAGTACTTC
>many|TRBV29-1|NA|TRBJ2-5
CSVEERGPMYQETQYF
TGCAGCGTTGAAGAGCGGGGCCCGATGTACCAAGAGACCCAGTACTTC
>many|TRBV6-2/TRBV6-3|NA|TRBJ2-7
CASSYLIGGANYEQYF
TGTGCCAGCAGTTACCTCATCGGAGGGGCTAACTACGAGCAGTACTTC
>few|TRBV7-2|NA|TRBJ2-3
CASSYGGPIYTQYF
TGTGCCAGCTCTTACGGGGGGCCGATTTATACGCAGTATTTT
>few|TRBV12-3/TRBV12-4|TRBD2|TRBJ2-1
CASSLGGINEQFF
TGTGCCAGCAGTTTGGGAGGGATCAATGAGCAGTTCTTC
>many|TRBV3-1|NA|TRBJ1-1
CASSQVWEANTEAFF
TGTGCCAGCAGCCAAGTATGGGAGGCGAACACTGAAGCTTTCTTT
>many|TRBV3-1|TRBD2|TRBJ2-4
CASSQDPRLAVSLQYF
TGTGCCAGCAGCCAAGACCCCAGACTAGCGGTTTCTCTTCAGTACTTC
>NA|TRBV20-1|TRBD2|TRBJ2-7
CSARDGGREDEQYF
TGCAGTGCTAGAGACGGCGGGAGGGAGGACGAGCAGTACTTC
>few|TRBV10-2|TRBD2|TRBJ2-5
CASSGLAGFETQYF
TGCGCCAGCAGTGGACTAGCGGGGTTCGAGACCCAGTACTTC
>NA|TRBV7-8|NA|TRBJ2-3
CASSLWDRSGTDTQYF
TGTGCCAGCAGCTTATGGGATAGATCAGGCACAGATACGCAGTATTTT
>few|TRBV6-1|NA|TRBJ2-5
CASSAQGVPGETQYF
TGTGCCAGCAGCGCCCAAGGAGTGCCCGGAGAGACCCAGTACTTC
>many|TRBV20-1|NA|TRBJ2-3
CSAPLTDTQYF
TGCAGTGCTCCTCTCACAGATACGCAGTATTTT
>few|TRBV9|TRBD1|TRBJ2-1
CASSGTGGVPSEQFF
TGTGCCAGCAGCGGGACAGGGGGCGTCCCCAGTGAGCAGTTCTTC
>few|TRBV7-2|TRBD1|TRBJ2-7
CASSLGQGAFYEQYF
TGTGCCAGCAGCCTGGGACAGGGGGCTTTCTACGAGCAGTACTTC
>many|TRBV28|TRBD1|TRBJ2-5
CASSLNGQGYQETQYF
TGTGCCAGCAGTTTAAACGGACAGGGCTACCAAGAGACCCAGTACTTC